Shown below are 25 T cell receptor beta chains from a single sample sequenced in a study of shared clonotypes between healthy human individuals. TCRdb's table, derived via immunoSEQ multiplex PCR, lists solely in-frame clones and lacks some. Of about 1.1 million clones listed, around 82% were seen once; the top ten hold more than 0.5%. Sequenced: memory CD4+ T cells from PBMCs. The sample's subset: CD45RA-negative fraction. The receptors derive from a man between 18 and 35 years old in good health. Some clones in this sample may be carry-over from other donors' samples.

V is TRBV29-1 and J is TRBJ2-5, with TRBD1 matching 8 bases. Germline lookup yields CDR1 SQVTM and CDR2 ANQGSEA. The V and J ends lost 5 bases and 5 bases, in that order; junction bases with no gene match: 10. The CDR3 length is 14 residues. The CDR3 coding sequence is TGCAGCGTTATGGGCAGGGGGCTTTGGGAGACCCAGTACTTC. Its protein product is CSVMGRGLWETQYF. Filled out from reference TRBV29-1 and TRBJ2-5, the complete variable domain reads SAVISQKPSRDICQRGTSLTIQCQVDSQVTMMFWYRQQPGQSLTLIATANQGSEATYESGFVIDKFPISRPNLTFSTLTVSNMSPEDSSIYLCSVMGRGLWETQYFGPGTRLLVL.

The chain links TRBV5-8 to TRBJ1-5; 11 positions agree with TRBD1. This CDR3 region has 19 residues. Looked up from germline, CDR1 is SGHTS and CDR2 is YDEGEE. Losses at the gene ends were 4 bases for V and 6 bases for J; bases not matched to a gene: 18. CDR3 sequence (DNA): TGTGCCAGCAGCCCGAGGGGACAGGGGGTCCTTGCGGGGAGTCAGCCCCAGCATTTT. Translating it yields CASSPRGQGVLAGSQPQHF. Together with reference TRBV5-8 and TRBJ1-5, the CDR3 gives the full variable domain: EAGVTQSPTHLIKTRGQQATLRCSPISGHTSVYWYQQALGLGLQFLLWYDEGEERNRGNFPPRFSGRQFPNYSSELNVNALELEDSALYLCASSPRGQGVLAGSQPQHFGDGTRLSIL.

This clone was seen once. In DNA, the CDR3 is TGTGCCAGCAGCTTCCATCCCAGCTCTGGAAACACCATATATTTT. Translating it yields CASSFHPSSGNTIYF. V usage is TRBV7-3 and J usage is TRBJ1-3, with D unclear. From germline, CDR1 is SGHTA and CDR2 FQGTGA. V lost 3 bases to trimming and J lost 0 bases, with 9 bases between them. The CDR3 totals 15 residues.

The rearrangement links TRBV7-2 to TRBJ2-7; D could derive from TRBD1 or TRBD2 (5 bases each). Looked up from germline, CDR1 is SGHTA and CDR2 is FQGNSA. The length of the CDR3 is 14 residues. The V and J ends lost 5 bases and 3 bases respectively, with 14 bases between them. The chain's CDR3 is CASSPSTGLYEQYF. DNA for the CDR3: TGTGCCAGCAGCCCGAGCACGGGGCTCTACGAGCAGTACTTC.

The V call is TRBV27, the J call TRBJ2-3; D is unclear. CDR1 and CDR2 (germline): MNHEY, SMNVEV (reference sequence). The CDR3 spans 14 residues. V was clipped by 5 bases and J by 6 bases, with 15 bases between them. CDR3 nucleotides: TGTGCCAGCAGTCCGACCGACCGCTCCGATACGCAGTATTTT. It is translated as CASSPTDRSDTQYF.

The chain is built from TRBV9 and TRBJ2-1; possibly TRBD1 for D (6 bases). CDR1 is SGDLS and CDR2 is YYNGEE in the germline V gene. CDR3 length: 18 residues. V was cut by 4 bases and J by 3 bases, with 23 bases left in between. The CDR3 DNA is TGTGCCAGCAGCTACCGAGTGGGGGCAGGGATGGGCTACAATGAGCAGTTCTTC. Protein product: CASSYRVGAGMGYNEQFF. Combining the CDR3 with reference TRBV9 and TRBJ2-1 gives the whole variable domain DSGVTQTPKHLITATGQRVTLRCSPRSGDLSVYWYQQSLDQGLQFLIQYYNGEERAKGNILERFSAQQFPDLHSELNLSSLELGDSALYFCASSYRVGAGMGYNEQFFGPGTRLTVL.

This chain links TRBV7-2 with TRBJ1-4; no clear D. This CDR3 region has 14 residues. Germline CDR1 reads SGHTA; CDR2 reads FQGNSA. Trimming shortened V by 2 bases and J by 15 bases, and 19 bases separated the two germline ends. The CDR3 here is CASSLRFGATRLFF. For the CDR3, the DNA is TGTGCCAGCAGCTTACGGTTCGGCGCCACTCGGTTGTTTTTT.

In this sample, this clone turned up once. The V gene is TRBV7-9, the J gene TRBJ2-5; D is uncertain. Trimming shortened V by 2 bases and J by 1 base, and 5 bases separated the two germline ends. Germline-derived CDR1 and CDR2 are SEHNR and FQNEAQ (reference sequence). The CDR3 has 13 amino acids. The CDR3 region is CASSLSVQETQYF. CDR3 DNA: TGTGCCAGCAGCTTATCGGTCCAAGAGACCCAGTACTTC.

In the case of this clone: The same CDR3 also results from other DNA sequences found in this sample. V and J are TRBV5-1 and TRBJ1-1; no clear D gene. V lost 2 bases and J lost 0, with 8 bases in between. The CDR3 has 14 amino acids. CDR1 and CDR2 (germline): SGHRS, YFSETQ. The CDR3 DNA reads as TGCGCCAGCAGCTTAAGCACAGTGAACACTGAAGCTTTCTTT. It yields the protein CASSLSTVNTEAFF.

This chain joins TRBV6-5 and TRBJ1-1; weak D call: TRBD1 (5 bases). The CDR3 covers 13 residues. From germline, CDR1 is MNHEY and CDR2 SVGAGI. Trimming left V 4 bases short and J 4 bases short, with 10 bases between. Here the CDR3 DNA reads TGTGCCAGCAGTTTCCTCACAGGCACTGAAGCTTTCTTT. Its protein is CASSFLTGTEAFF.

J is TRBJ1-5 and V is TRBV27; D not resolved. Germline CDR1 and CDR2: MNHEY and SMNVEV (reference sequence). Trimming stripped 2 bases from V and 2 bases from J, with 7 bases between. The CDR3 is 14 amino acids. This chain's CDR3 is CASSLIGRNQPQHF. Written as DNA, the CDR3 is TGTGCCAGCAGTTTAATTGGTCGCAATCAGCCCCAGCATTTT.

The chain is built from TRBV15 and TRBJ2-1; D unclear. The germline gives CDR1 LNHNV, CDR2 YYDKDF (reference sequence). Trimming stripped 1 base from V and 0 bases from J, with 10 bases between. This CDR3 is built from 16 residues. The CDR3 DNA sequence: TGTGCCACCAGCAGAGCTTTGGTTAGCTCCTACAATGAGCAGTTCTTC. It codes for CATSRALVSSYNEQFF.

This clone was picked up a small number of times. J is TRBJ2-5 and V is TRBV29-1; TRBD1 matches at 8 bases. With V trimmed by 6 bases and J by 4 bases, 10 bases remained unmatched. Germline V gene data show CDR1 as SQVTM and CDR2 as ANQGSEA. The CDR3 is made up of 14 amino acids. The CDR3: CSVADRGGGETQYF. CDR3 DNA: TGCAGCGTCGCTGACAGGGGCGGAGGAGAGACCCAGTACTTC.

The chain employs TRBV9 and TRBJ2-5; possibly TRBD2 for D (7 bases). The CDR3 has 17 amino acids. Between the trimmed V and J ends, which lost 3 bases and 4 bases, there was a span of 22 bases. Per the germline V gene, CDR1 is SGDLS and CDR2 is YYNGEE. The DNA of the CDR3 is TGTGCCAGCAGCGCTCGGGGGGACACCAAAGGGGTAGAGACCCAGTACTTC. This codes for CASSARGDTKGVETQYF.

Comments on this clone: Just one base apart from a much larger clone, this may be a read error. The chain has TRBV6-1 and TRBJ1-5, with D possibly matching TRBD1 (6 bases). CDR1 MNHNS and CDR2 SASEGT come from the germline V gene. The CDR3 loop spans 15 amino acids. Between the trimmed V and J ends, which lost 7 bases and 0 bases, there was a span of 13 bases. CDR3 residues: CASTLQGNSNQPQHF. For the CDR3, the DNA is TGTGCCAGCACCTTACAGGGAAATAGCAATCAGCCCCAGCATTTT.

The V call is TRBV7-3, the J call TRBJ2-2; 7 nucleotides line up with TRBD2. Germline V gene lookup returns CDR1 SGHTA and CDR2 FQGTGA. V shed 5 bases and J 5 bases; nucleotides not matched to a gene: 11. The CDR3 covers 16 residues. CDR3 loop: CASSPRGGRGTGELFF. The CDR3 coding sequence is TGTGCCAGCAGCCCCCGTGGCGGGAGAGGAACCGGGGAGCTGTTTTTT.

This chain links TRBV4-1 with TRBJ1-4; D is unresolved. Looked up from germline, CDR1 is MGHRA and CDR2 is YSYEKL. The V end was cut by 1 base, the J end by 2 bases, with 8 bases between. This CDR3 contains 15 residues. The CDR3 bases are TGCGCCAGCAGCCAAGTAGTGGGGACTAATGAAAAACTGTTTTTT. Translation gives CASSQVVGTNEKLFF.

The chain recombines TRBV4-3 with TRBJ2-5; tentative D call: TRBD2 (7 bases). V gave up 1 base and J gave up 4 bases, with 13 bases separating them. This CDR3 region has 15 residues. Germline CDR1 LGHNA, CDR2 YSLEER. The CDR3: CASSQAGGLGETQYF. The DNA for the CDR3 is TGCGCCAGCAGCCAAGCGGGGGGCTTGGGAGAGACCCAGTACTTC.

The V gene is TRBV5-6, the J gene TRBJ2-1; 7 bases agree with TRBD2. The ends lost 0 bases at V and 8 bases at J; junction bases unmatched: 5. The length of the CDR3 is 14 residues. Germline values: CDR1 SGHDT, CDR2 YYEEEE. CDR3 DNA: TGTGCCAGCAGCTTGGCACTAGCGCTCGATGAGCAGTTCTTC. Residues: CASSLALALDEQFF. The full variable domain, with the rest looked up from reference TRBV5-6 and TRBJ2-1, is DAGVTQSPTHLIKTRGQQVTLRCSPKSGHDTVSWYQQALGQGPQFIFQYYEEEERQRGNFPDRFSGHQFPNYSSELNVNALLLGDSALYLCASSLALALDEQFFGPGTRLTVL.

This clone was seen a handful of times. This chain connects TRBV27 to TRBJ2-7, with 8 bases identical to TRBD1. CDR3 length: 17 amino acids. Trimming removed 2 bases from V and 4 bases from J; junction bases left unmatched: 13. Germline CDR1 MNHEY, CDR2 SMNVEV (reference sequence). CDR3 sequence: CASSLKFGWQGAYEQYF. The CDR3 DNA is TGTGCCAGCAGTTTAAAGTTCGGGTGGCAGGGGGCTTACGAGCAGTACTTC.

This clone was seen a few times. V and J are TRBV6-1 and TRBJ1-4, with 8 bases lining up with TRBD1. The CDR3 is 14 amino acids. CDR1 MNHNS and CDR2 SASEGT come from the germline V gene. V was clipped by 6 bases and J by 7 bases; unmatched bases: 7. The DNA of the CDR3 is TGTGCCAGCAGACTCACAGGGGGTCTTGAAAAACTGTTTTTT. Translated: CASRLTGGLEKLFF.

This rearrangement joins TRBV2 to TRBJ1-4; maybe TRBD1 (5 bases). Germline V lookup: CDR1 SNHLY, CDR2 FYNNEI. This CDR3 is 13 amino acids long. Trimming took off 8 bases at V and 8 bases at J, with 15 bases between the two ends. The CDR3: CASQEGPREKLFF. The CDR3 bases are TGTGCCAGCCAAGAGGGACCGCGAGAAAAACTGTTTTTT.

The V call is TRBV28, the J call TRBJ2-6; D tentatively reads TRBD1 or TRBD2 (5 bases each). Trimming stripped 2 bases from V and 4 bases from J, with 12 bases between. The CDR3 is made up of 16 amino acids. Germline V CDR1 and CDR2: MDHEN, SYDVKM. The CDR3 DNA reads as TGTGCCAGCAGTTTAAGGGGCAGAGGGGGGGCCAACGTCCTGACTTTC. It specifies CASSLRGRGGANVLTF.

The J gene is TRBJ1-3, the V gene TRBV28; 9 positions match TRBD1. Per germline, CDR1 MDHEN and CDR2 SYDVKM. Germline trimming cut 7 bases from V and 4 bases from J; bases unmatched to any gene: 8. The CDR3 is 15 amino acids. Here the CDR3 DNA reads TGTGCCAGCATCTCTCACAGGGGGCCAGGAAACACCATATATTTT. This codes for CASISHRGPGNTIYF.

As concerns this clone: Different DNA sequences within this sample yield the same CDR3. This sequence joins TRBV9 and TRBJ2-1; D call uncertain. This CDR3 has 13 amino acids. CDR1 is SGDLS and CDR2 is YYNGEE in the germline V gene. Trimming removed 4 bases from V and 4 bases from J, with 9 bases in between. For the CDR3, the DNA is TGTGCCAGCAGCCCTACCTCTTACAATGAGCAGTTCTTC. Residues: CASSPTSYNEQFF.